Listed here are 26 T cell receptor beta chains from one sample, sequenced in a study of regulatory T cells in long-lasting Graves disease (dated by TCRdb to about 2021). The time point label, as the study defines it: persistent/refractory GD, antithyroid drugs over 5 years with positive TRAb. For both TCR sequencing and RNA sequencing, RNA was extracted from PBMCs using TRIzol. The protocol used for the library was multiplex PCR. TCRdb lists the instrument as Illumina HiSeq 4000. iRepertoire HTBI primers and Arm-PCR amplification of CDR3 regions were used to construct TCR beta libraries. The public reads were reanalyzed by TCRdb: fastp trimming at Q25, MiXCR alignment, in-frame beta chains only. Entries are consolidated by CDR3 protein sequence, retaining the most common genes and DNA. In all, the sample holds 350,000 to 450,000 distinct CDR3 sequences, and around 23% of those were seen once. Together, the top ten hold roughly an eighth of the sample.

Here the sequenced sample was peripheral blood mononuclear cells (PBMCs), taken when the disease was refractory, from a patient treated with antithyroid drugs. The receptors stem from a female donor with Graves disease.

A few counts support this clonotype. The CDR3 DNA reads TGTGCCAGCAGCTTAGTTGAGACAGGGGTCTACGAGCAGTACTTC. Amino acids: CASSLVETGVYEQYF. The genes are TRBV7-9 and TRBJ2-7; TRBD1 agrees at 8 bases. The V segment lost 1 base and the J segment 3 bases; nucleotides outside the gene matches: 5. CDR3 size: 15 residues. The germline V gene has CDR1 SEHNR and CDR2 FQNEAQ (reference sequence).

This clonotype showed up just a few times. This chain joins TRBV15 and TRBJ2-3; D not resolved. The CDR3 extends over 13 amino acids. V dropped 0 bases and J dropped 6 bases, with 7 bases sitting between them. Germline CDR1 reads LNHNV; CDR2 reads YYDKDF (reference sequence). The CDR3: CATSRDLGDTQYF. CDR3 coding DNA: TGTGCCACCAGCAGAGATCTGGGGGATACGCAGTATTTT.

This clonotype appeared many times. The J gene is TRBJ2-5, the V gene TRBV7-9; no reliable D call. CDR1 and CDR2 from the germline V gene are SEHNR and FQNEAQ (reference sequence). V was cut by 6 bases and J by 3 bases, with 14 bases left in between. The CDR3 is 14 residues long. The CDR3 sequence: CASSSPAREETQYF. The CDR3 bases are TGTGCCAGCAGTTCCCCGGCTAGGGAAGAGACCCAGTACTTC. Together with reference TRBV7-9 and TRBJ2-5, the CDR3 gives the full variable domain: DTGVSQNPRHKITKRGQNVTFRCDPISEHNRLYWYRQTLGQGPEFLTYFQNEAQLEKSRLLSDRFSAERPKGSFSTLEIQRTEQGDSAMYLCASSSPAREETQYFGPGTRLLVL.

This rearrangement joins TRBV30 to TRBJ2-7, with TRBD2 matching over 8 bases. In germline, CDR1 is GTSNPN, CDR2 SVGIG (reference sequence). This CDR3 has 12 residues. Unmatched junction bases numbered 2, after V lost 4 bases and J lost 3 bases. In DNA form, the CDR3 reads TGTGCCTGGACGGCGGGAGGCTACGAGCAGTACTTC. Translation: CAWTAGGYEQYF.

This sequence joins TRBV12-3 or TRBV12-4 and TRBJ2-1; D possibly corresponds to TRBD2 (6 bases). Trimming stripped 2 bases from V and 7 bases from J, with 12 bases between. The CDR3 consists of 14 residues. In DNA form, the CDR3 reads TGTGCCAGCAGTTTATACGGGAGCGTGAATGAGCAGTTCTTC. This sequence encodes CASSLYGSVNEQFF.

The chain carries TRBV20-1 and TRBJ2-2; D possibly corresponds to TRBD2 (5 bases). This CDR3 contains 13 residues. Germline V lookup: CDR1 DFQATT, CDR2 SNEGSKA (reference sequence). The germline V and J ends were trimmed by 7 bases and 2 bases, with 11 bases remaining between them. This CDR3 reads CSGMSGNTGELFF. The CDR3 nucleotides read TGCAGTGGAATGAGCGGCAACACCGGGGAGCTGTTTTTT.

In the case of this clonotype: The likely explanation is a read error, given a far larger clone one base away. CDR3 amino acids: CAISLSPAQETQYF. The CDR3, as DNA: TGTGCCATCAGTTTGTCCCCAGCCCAAGAGACCCAGTACTTC. The chain has TRBV10-3 and TRBJ2-5, with unresolved D. Germline CDR1 reads ENHRY; CDR2 reads SYGVKD. The V end was cut by 5 bases, the J end by 1 base, with 11 bases between. This CDR3 comprises 14 residues.

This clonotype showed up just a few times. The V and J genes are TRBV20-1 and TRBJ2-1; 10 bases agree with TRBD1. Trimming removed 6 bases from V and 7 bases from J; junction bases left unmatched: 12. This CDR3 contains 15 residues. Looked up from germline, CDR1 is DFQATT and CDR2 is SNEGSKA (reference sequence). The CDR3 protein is CSAVTTTGGRNEQFF. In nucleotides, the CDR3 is TGCAGTGCCGTGACAACGACAGGGGGCAGGAATGAGCAGTTCTTC.

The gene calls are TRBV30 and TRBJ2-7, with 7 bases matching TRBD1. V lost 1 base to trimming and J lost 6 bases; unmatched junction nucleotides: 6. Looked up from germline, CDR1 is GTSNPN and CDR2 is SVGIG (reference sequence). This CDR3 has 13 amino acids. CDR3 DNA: TGTGCCTGGAGTGAACAGGGGAAACGCGAGCAGTACTTC. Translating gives CAWSEQGKREQYF.

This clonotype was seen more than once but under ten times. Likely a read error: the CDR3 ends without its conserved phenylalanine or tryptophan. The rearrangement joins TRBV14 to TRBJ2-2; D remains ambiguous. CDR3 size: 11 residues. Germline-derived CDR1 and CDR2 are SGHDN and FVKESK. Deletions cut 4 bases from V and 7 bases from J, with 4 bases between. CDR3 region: CASSPGGELFV. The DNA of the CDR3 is TGTGCCAGCAGCCCCGGCGGGGAGCTGTTTGTT.

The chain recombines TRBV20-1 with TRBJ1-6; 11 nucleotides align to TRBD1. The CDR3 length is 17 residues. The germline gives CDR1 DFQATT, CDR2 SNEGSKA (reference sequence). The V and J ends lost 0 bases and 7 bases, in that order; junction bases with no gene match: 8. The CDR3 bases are TGCAGTGCTAGAGAAGATTCCGGGACAGGGGGGAATTCACCCCTCCACTTT. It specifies CSAREDSGTGGNSPLHF.

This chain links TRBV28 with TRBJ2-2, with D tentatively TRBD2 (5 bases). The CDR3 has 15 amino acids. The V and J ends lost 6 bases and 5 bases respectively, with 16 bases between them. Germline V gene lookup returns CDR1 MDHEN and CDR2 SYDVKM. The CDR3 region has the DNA TGTGCCAGCAGCATGATTGCAGGACTGACCGGGGAGCTGTTTTTT. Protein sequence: CASSMIAGLTGELFF. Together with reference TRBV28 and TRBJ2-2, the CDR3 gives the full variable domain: DVKVTQSSRYLVKRTGEKVFLECVQDMDHENMFWYRQDPGLGLRLIYFSYDVKMKEKGDIPEGYSVSREKKERFSLILESASTNQTSMYLCASSMIAGLTGELFFGEGSRLTVL.

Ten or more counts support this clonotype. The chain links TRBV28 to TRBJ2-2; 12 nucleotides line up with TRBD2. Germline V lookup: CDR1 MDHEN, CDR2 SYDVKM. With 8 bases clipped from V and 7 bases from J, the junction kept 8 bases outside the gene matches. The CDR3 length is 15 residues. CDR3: CASRQTSGSIGELFF. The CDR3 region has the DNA TGTGCCAGCCGGCAGACTAGCGGGAGTATCGGGGAGCTGTTTTTT.

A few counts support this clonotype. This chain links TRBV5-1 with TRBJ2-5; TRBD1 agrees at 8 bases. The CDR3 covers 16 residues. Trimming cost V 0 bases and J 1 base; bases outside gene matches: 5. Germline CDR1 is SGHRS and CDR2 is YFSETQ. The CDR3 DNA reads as TGCGCCAGCAGCTTGGGGACAGGGAATATCCAAGAGACCCAGTACTTC. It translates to CASSLGTGNIQETQYF. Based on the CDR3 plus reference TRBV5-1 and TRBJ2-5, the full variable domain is KAGVTQTPRYLIKTRGQQVTLSCSPISGHRSVSWYQQTPGQGLQFLFEYFSETQRNKGNFPGRFSGRQFSNSRSEMNVSTLELGDSALYLCASSLGTGNIQETQYFGPGTRLLVL.

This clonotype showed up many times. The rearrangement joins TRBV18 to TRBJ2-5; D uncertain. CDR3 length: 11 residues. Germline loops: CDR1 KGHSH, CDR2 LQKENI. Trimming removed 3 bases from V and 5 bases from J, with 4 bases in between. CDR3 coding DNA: TGTGCCAGCTCACCTACCGAGACCCAGTACTTC. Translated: CASSPTETQYF.

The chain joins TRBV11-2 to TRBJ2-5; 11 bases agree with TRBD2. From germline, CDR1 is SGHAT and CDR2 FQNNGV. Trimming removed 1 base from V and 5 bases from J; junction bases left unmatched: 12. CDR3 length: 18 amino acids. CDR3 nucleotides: TGTGCCAGCAGCTTAGTCGTAGCGGGAGGGCCCTCTGCGGAGACCCAGTACTTC. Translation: CASSLVVAGGPSAETQYF.

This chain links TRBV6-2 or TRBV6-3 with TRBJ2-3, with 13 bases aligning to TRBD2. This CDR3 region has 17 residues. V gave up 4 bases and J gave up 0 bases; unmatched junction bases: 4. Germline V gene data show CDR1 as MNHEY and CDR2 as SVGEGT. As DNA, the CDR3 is TGTGCCAGCAGTTTTGAGACTAGCGGGAGGAGCACAGATACGCAGTATTTT. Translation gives CASSFETSGRSTDTQYF.

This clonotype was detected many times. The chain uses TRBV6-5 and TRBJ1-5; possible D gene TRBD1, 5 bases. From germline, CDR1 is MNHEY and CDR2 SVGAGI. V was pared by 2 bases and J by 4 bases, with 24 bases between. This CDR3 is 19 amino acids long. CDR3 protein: CASSYLRGLGQFGNQPQHF. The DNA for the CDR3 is TGTGCCAGCAGTTACCTTAGGGGCCTTGGGCAATTCGGGAATCAGCCCCAGCATTTT.

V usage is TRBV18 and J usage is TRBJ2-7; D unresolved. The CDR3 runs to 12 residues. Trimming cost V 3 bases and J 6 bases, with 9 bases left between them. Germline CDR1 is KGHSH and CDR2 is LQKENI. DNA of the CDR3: TGTGCCAGCTCACCCCTACTGGGCGAGCAGTACTTC. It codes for CASSPLLGEQYF.

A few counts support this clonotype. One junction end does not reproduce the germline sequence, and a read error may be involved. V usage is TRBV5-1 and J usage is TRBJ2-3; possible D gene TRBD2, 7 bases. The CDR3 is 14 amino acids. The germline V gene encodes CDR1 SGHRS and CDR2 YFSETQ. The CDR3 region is CASSLGGATDTQYF. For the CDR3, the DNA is TGTGCCAGCAGCCTAGGGGGGGCCACAGATACGCAGTATTTT. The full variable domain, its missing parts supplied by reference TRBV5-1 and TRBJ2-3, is KAGVTQTPRYLIKTRGQQVTLSCSPISGHRSVSWYQQTPGQGLQFLFEYFSETQRNKGNFPGRFSGRQFSNSRSEMNVSTLELGDSALYLCASSLGGATDTQYFGPGTRLTVL.

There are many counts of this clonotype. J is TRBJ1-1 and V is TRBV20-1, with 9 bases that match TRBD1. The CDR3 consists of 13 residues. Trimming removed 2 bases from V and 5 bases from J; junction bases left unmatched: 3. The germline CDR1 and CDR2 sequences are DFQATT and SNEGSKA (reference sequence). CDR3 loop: CSARWTGETEAFF. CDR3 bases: TGCAGTGCTAGATGGACAGGGGAGACTGAAGCTTTCTTT.

CDR3 nucleotides: TGTGCCACTTCAGACAGTAAAAACATTCAGTACTTC. Its protein is CATSDSKNIQYF. This sequence joins TRBV14 and TRBJ2-4; tentative D call: TRBD1 (5 bases). CDR1 and CDR2 (germline): SGHDN, FVKESK. The V and J ends lost 10 bases and 4 bases respectively, with 11 bases between them. This CDR3 spans 12 amino acids.

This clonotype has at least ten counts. This CDR3 reads CASSRTRRAFF. The DNA of the CDR3 is TGTGCCAGCAGCCGTACGCGAAGGGCTTTCTTT. The chain is built from TRBV28 and TRBJ1-1, with D uncertain. The V end lost 6 bases, the J end lost 11 bases, and 13 bases lay between the germline ends. Germline assignment: CDR1 MDHEN and CDR2 SYDVKM. CDR3 length: 11 amino acids.

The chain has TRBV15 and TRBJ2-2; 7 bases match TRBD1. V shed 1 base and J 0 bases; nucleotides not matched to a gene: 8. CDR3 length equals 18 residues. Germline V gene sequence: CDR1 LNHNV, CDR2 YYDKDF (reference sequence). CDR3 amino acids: CATSRAPPGTANTGELFF. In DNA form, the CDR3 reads TGTGCCACCAGCAGAGCGCCCCCCGGGACAGCGAACACCGGGGAGCTGTTTTTT.

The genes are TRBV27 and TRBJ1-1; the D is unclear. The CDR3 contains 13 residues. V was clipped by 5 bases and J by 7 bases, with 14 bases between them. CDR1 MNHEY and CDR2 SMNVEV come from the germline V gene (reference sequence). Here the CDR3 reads CASSPYSTDEAFF. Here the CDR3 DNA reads TGTGCCAGCAGTCCCTACTCGACGGATGAAGCTTTCTTT.

For the CDR3, the DNA is TGTGCCAGTAGTATAGATCTCTGGGGTTACACTGAAGCTTTCTTT. Translated: CASSIDLWGYTEAFF. The genes are TRBV19 and TRBJ1-1; D is ambiguous. The CDR3 is 15 residues long. V shed 0 bases and J shed 3 bases, with 11 bases lying between them. Germline CDR1 LNHDA, CDR2 SQIVND (reference sequence).